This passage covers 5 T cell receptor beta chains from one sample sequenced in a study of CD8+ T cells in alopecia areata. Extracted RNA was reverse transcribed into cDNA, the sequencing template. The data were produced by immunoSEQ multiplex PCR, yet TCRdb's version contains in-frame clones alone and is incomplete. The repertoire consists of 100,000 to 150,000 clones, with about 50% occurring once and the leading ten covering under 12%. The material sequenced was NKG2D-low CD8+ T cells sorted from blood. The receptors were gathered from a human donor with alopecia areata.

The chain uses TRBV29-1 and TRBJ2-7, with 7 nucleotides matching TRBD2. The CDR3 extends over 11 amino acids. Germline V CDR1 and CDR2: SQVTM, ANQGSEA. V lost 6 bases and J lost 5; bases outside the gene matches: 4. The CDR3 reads CSVREVNEQYF. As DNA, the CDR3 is TGCAGCGTCCGGGAGGTCAACGAGCAGTACTTC.

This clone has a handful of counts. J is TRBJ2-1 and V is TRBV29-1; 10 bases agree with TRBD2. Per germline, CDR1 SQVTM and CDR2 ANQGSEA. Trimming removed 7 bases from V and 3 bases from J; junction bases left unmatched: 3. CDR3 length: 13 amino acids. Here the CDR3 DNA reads TGCAGCGCCTGGACTAGCGGCTACAATGAGCAGTTCTTC. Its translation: CSAWTSGYNEQFF.

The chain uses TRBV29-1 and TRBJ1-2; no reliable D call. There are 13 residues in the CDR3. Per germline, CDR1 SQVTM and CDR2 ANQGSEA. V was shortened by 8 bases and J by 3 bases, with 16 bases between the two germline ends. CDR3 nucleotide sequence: TGCAGCATTGGACCGGGCCTCGACTATGGCTACACCTTC. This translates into CSIGPGLDYGYTF.

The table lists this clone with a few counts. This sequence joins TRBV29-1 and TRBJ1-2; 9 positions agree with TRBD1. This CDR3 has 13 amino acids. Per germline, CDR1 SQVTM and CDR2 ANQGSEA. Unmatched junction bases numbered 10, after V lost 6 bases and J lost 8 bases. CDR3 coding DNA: TGCAGCGTCCGTCCGGGACAGGGTAGAGGCTACACCTTC. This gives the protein CSVRPGQGRGYTF.

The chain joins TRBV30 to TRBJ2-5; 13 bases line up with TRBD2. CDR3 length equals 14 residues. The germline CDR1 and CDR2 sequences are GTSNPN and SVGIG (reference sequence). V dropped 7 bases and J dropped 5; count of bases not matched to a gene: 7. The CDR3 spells CASGLAGVGETQYF. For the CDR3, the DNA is TGTGCCTCAGGACTAGCGGGAGTTGGGGAGACCCAGTACTTC.